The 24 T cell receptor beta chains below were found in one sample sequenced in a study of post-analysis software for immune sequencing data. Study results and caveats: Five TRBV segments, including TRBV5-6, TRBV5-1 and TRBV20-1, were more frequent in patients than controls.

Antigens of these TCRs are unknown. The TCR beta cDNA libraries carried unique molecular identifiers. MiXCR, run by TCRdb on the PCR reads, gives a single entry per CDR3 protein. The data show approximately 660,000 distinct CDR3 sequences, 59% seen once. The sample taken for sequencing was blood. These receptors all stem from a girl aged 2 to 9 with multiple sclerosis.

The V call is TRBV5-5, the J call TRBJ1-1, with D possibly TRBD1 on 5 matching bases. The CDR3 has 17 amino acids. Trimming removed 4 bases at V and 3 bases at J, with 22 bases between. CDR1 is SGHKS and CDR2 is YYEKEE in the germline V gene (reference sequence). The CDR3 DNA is TGTGCCAGCAGCCTGATATATTTTCAGGGATACGACACTGAAGCTTTCTTT. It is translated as CASSLIYFQGYDTEAFF.

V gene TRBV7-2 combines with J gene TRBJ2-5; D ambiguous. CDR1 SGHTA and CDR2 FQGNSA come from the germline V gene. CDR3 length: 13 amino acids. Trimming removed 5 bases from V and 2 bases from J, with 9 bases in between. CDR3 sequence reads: CASSLLFQETQYF. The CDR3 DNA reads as TGTGCCAGCAGCCTACTGTTTCAAGAGACCCAGTACTTC.

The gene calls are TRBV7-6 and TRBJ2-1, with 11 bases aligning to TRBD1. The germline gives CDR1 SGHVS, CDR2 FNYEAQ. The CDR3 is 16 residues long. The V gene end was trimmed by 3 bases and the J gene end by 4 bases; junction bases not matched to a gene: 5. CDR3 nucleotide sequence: TGTGCCAGCAGCTTGACAGGACAGGGGGCTTACAATGAGCAGTTCTTC. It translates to CASSLTGQGAYNEQFF.

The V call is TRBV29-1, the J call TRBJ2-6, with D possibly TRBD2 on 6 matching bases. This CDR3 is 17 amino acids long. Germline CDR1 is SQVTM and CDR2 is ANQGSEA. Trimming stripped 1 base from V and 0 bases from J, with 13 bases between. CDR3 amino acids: CSVEAGVGHSGANVLTF. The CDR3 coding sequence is TGCAGCGTTGAAGCGGGAGTAGGGCACTCTGGGGCCAACGTCCTGACTTTC.

In DNA, the CDR3 is TGCAGCGTTGTGGCGGGTACAGATACGCAGTATTTT. The encoded protein is CSVVAGTDTQYF. V gene TRBV29-1 combines with J gene TRBJ2-3, with a possible D match to TRBD2 (5 bases). This CDR3 contains 12 residues. Looked up from germline, CDR1 is SQVTM and CDR2 is ANQGSEA. Trimming cost V 4 bases and J 3 bases, with 8 bases left between them.

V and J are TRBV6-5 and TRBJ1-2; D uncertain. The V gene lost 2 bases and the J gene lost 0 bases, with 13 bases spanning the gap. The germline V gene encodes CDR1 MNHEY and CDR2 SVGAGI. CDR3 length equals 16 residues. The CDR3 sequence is CASSYGESLTNYGYTF. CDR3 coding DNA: TGTGCCAGCAGTTACGGGGAGTCCCTTACTAACTATGGCTACACCTTC.

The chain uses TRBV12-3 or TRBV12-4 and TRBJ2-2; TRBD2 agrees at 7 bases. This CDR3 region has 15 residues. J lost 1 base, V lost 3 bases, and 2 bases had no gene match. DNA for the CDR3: TGTGCCAGCAGTTTCGGCGGGGGGAACACCGGGGAGCTGTTTTTT. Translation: CASSFGGGNTGELFF.

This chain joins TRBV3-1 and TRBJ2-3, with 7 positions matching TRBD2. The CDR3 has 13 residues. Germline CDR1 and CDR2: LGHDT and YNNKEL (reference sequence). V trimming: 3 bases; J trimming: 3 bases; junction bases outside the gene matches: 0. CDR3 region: CASSHSGTDTQYF. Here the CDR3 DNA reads TGTGCCAGCAGCCATAGCGGGACAGATACGCAGTATTTT.

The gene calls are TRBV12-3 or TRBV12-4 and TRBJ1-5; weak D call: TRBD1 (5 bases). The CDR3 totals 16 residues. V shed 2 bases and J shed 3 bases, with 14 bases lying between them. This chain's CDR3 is CASSLRGVGHNQPQHF. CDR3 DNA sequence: TGTGCCAGCAGTTTACGGGGGGTAGGACACAATCAGCCCCAGCATTTT.

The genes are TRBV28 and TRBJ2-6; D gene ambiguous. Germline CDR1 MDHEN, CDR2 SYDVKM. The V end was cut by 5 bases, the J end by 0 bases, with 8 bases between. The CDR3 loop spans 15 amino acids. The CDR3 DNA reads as TGTGCCAGCAGTGATCGGCTCTCTGGGGCCAACGTCCTGACTTTC. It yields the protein CASSDRLSGANVLTF.

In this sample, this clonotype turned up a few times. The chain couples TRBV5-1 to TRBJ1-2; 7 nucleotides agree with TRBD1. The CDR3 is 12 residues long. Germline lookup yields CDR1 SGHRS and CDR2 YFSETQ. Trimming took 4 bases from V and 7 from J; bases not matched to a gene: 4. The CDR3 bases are TGCGCCAGCAGCCCCACAGGGGTTGGCTACACCTTC. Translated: CASSPTGVGYTF.

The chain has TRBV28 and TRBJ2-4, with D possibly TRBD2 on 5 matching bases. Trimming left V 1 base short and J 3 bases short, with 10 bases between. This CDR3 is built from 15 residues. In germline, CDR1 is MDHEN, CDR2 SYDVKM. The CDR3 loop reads CASSLSGLGKNIQYF. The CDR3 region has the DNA TGTGCCAGCAGTTTATCGGGGTTGGGCAAAAACATTCAGTACTTC.

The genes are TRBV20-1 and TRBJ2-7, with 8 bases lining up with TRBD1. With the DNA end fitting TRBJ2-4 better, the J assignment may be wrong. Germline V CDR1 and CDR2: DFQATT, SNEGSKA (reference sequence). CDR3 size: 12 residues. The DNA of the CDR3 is TGCAGTGCTAGACAGGGGGCGAACATTCAGTACTTC. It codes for CSARQGANIQYF.

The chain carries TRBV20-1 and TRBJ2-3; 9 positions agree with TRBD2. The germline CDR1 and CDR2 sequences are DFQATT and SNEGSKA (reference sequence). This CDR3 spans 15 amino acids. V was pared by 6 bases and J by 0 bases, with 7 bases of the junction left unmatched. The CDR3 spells CSAEGAGGSTDTQYF. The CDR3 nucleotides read TGCAGTGCCGAGGGGGCGGGAGGGAGCACAGATACGCAGTATTTT.

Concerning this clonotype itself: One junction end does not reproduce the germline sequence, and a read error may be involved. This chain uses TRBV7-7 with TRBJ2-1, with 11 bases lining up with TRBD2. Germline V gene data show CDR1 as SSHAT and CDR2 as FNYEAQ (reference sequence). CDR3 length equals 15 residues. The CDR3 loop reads CASSPGLAGGDEQFF. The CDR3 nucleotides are TGTGCTAGCAGCCCCGGGCTAGCGGGAGGCGATGAGCAGTTCTTC.

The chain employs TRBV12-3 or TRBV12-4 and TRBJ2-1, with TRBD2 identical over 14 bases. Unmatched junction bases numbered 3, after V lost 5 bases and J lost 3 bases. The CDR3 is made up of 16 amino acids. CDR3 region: CASSGTSGSRYNEQFF. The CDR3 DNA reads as TGTGCCAGCAGTGGGACTAGCGGGAGCCGCTACAATGAGCAGTTCTTC.

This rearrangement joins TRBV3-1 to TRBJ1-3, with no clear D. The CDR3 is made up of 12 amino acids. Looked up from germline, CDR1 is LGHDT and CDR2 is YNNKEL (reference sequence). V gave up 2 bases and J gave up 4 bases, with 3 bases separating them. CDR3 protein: CASSQRGNTIYF. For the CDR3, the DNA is TGTGCCAGCAGCCAAAGGGGAAACACCATATATTTT.

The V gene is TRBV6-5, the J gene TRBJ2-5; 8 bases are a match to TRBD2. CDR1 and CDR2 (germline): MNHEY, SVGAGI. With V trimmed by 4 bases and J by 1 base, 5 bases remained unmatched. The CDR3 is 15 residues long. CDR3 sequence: CASSSGLGTQETQYF. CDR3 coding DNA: TGTGCCAGCAGTTCGGGACTAGGAACCCAAGAGACCCAGTACTTC.

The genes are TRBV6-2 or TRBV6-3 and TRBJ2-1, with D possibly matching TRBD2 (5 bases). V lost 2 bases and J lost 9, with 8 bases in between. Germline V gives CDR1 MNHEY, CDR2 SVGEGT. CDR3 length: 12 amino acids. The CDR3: CASSYAGAEQFF. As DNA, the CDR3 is TGTGCCAGCAGTTACGCGGGTGCTGAGCAGTTCTTC.

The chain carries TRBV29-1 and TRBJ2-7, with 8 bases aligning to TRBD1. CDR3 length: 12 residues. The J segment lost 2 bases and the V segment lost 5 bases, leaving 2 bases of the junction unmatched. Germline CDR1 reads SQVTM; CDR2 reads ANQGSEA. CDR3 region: CSVQGQAYEQYF. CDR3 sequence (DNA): TGCAGCGTTCAGGGACAGGCCTACGAGCAGTACTTC.

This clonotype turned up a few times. Here the CDR3 reads CASSPVSLGDTQYF. The CDR3 bases are TGTGCCAGCAGCCCGGTCTCATTAGGAGATACGCAGTATTTT. The V gene is TRBV27, the J gene TRBJ2-3; no reliable D call. This CDR3 contains 14 residues. V was shortened by 6 bases and J by 5 bases, with 15 bases between the two germline ends. Per the germline V gene, CDR1 is MNHEY and CDR2 is SMNVEV (reference sequence).

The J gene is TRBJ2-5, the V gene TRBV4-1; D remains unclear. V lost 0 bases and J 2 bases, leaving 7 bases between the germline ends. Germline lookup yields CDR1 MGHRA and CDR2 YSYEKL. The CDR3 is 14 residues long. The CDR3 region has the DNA TGCGCCAGCAGCCAAGATCCCGTTCAAGAGACCCAGTACTTC. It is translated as CASSQDPVQETQYF.

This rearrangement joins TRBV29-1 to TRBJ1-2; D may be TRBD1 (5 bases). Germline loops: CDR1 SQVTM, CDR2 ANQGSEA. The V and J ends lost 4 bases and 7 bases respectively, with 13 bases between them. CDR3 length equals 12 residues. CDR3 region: CSVVDWGGGYTF. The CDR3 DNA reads TGCAGCGTTGTGGACTGGGGCGGTGGCTACACCTTC.

The CDR3 protein is CAISGSGGQMGDTQYF. The CDR3 coding sequence is TGTGCCATCAGTGGTAGTGGGGGACAGATGGGAGATACGCAGTATTTT. This rearrangement joins TRBV10-3 to TRBJ2-3, with TRBD1 matching 7 bases. The CDR3 covers 16 residues. V dropped 4 bases and J dropped 5; count of bases not matched to a gene: 12. The V gene's germline CDR1 is ENHRY and CDR2 SYGVKD.